The sequence of this TCR beta chain was determined in a study of Ad26.COV2.S vaccination and SARS-CoV-2 variants. The CDR3 covers 15 residues. CDR1 and CDR2 (germline): MNHEY, SMNVEV (reference sequence). Trimming at V came to 11 bases and at J to 6 bases, leaving 14 bases not matched to a gene. Treatment specified: around 19 received Ad26.COV2.S at low or high dose, single or two shots; about 5 received placebo; per-sample allocation not given. Samples were taken on day 63 after the first vaccine or placebo injection. Data came from immunoSEQ multiplex PCR; TCRdb stores just in-frame clones and leaves some out. The sample holds about 480,000 clones, approximately 88% seen once.

The chain has TRBV27 and TRBJ2-2; 8 nucleotides agree with TRBD2. The sequencing used peripheral blood, collected in a trial of Ad26.COV2.S vaccine versus placebo. The receptor comes from a person between 18 and 65 years old who received the Ad26.COV2.S COVID-19 vaccine or a placebo. The CDR3 nucleotides are TGTGCCCGCGGGGGGCGGGGGAGGGCCGCCGGGGAGCTGTTTTTT. Its translation is CARGGRGRAAGELFF.